Included here is one TCR beta chain sequence, with context. This clone's antigen is unknown. The cohort comprised 670 or so healthy bone marrow donors. Cohort members were all nominally healthy when sampled, although unrecorded immune exposures were likely present. The donor was CMV seronegative and belonged to the group of several hundred seronegative cohort members. A peripheral blood sample was collected from each donor, and TCR beta sequencing was performed on peripheral blood mononuclear cells. Genomic DNA was extracted from the blood cell samples with the Qiagen DNeasy Blood Extraction Kit. Trimming leaves V shorter by 11 bases and J shorter by 4 bases, with the junction holding 10 bases beyond the gene matches. Including cysteine and phenylalanine, the CDR3 has 13 amino acids. Only the CDR3 portion is preserved as DNA: 39 bases, with reading frame beginning at the first base. The germline V gene specifies SNHLY as CDR1 and FYNNEI as CDR2.

The library was built by means of the immunoSEQ multiplex PCR assay. The multiplex PCR relied on a mix of 60 forward primers for TCR Vbeta segments and 13 reverse primers for TCR Jbeta segments. Amplification of the CDR3 region of rearranged TCR beta genes was performed with a multiplex PCR assay on genomic DNA. The amplified TCR beta libraries were sequenced on the Illumina HiSeq System as 87-base-pair reads. Processing in the source paper ran as follows. A later analysis counted approximately 84 million unique TCR beta chains across the 600 to 850 repertoires, and roughly 9.9 million of these chains were shared by at least two donors. To remove PCR and sequencing errors, raw reads were error-corrected and collapsed into unique sequences using a nearest-neighbor algorithm that merged closely related sequences. CDR3 sequences were aligned to IMGT reference sequences to assign V, D and J gene segments. For a sequence to be retained, a match of at least six nucleotides to both a V gene segment and a J gene segment was required. Rearrangements were called productive when the CDR3 lacked stop codons and stayed in frame with V and J; all others were non-productive. CDR3 was defined by IMGT convention, running from the second conserved V-encoded cysteine to the conserved J-encoded phenylalanine. The earlier analysis of fewer than 700 of the donors excluded sequences that lacked an unambiguous match to a single V gene segment. An earlier analysis of fewer than 650 of the donors classified V segments as functional when productive rearrangements were above 56.7% and as segregating when the standard deviation between donors was above 5%. A statistical classification framework was built for diagnosing cytomegalovirus status from the catalog of TCR beta chain sequences. A later analysis assigned V and J genes by comparing TCR nucleotide sequences with IMGT/GENE-DB human TR gene sequences. Using the TCRdist pipeline, a later analysis assigned CDR3 sequences along with most-parsimonious VDJ recombination scenarios. In a later analysis, each TCR beta chain was defined by its CDR3 amino acid sequence together with its V-gene family, and reads lacking a unique V-gene family were excluded. In a later analysis, several hundred highly shared, low-generation-probability nucleotide sequences were removed to address suspected cross-contamination and a sequencing artifact. In a later analysis, a clonal expansion index for each public chain was calculated from normalized within-repertoire ranks of inferred template counts. In a later analysis, generation probabilities were computed with a VDJ recombination model fitted to out-of-frame rearrangements, and the resulting probabilities were checked against IGoR. In a later analysis, TCR-TCR, TCR-HLA and TCR-CMV co-occurrence was scored with hypergeometric tests, and a repertoire-size bias correction was applied to TCR pairs. False discovery rates were estimated in a later analysis by permuting HLA or CMV assignments 20 times. A later analysis grouped co-occurring TCRs with DBSCAN, adding TCRdist sequence similarity when clustering within HLA-allele-positive subsets. Co-occurrence clustering excluded repertoires with fewer than 30,000 or more than 120,000 public chains, plus five with anomalous nucleotide sharing. As stored in TCRdb, this immuneACCESS dataset retains in-frame rearrangements with V and J assigned. A fraction of the clones does not appear; measured against another copy, unresolved V genes explain less than half of the discrepancy, and the remainder lacks a known reason. D and trimming were read from the DNA, whereas the V and J calls and clone size are those reported in that table. The sample table records about 130,000 clones. 1% of the sample is held by the ten biggest clonotypes.

This sample was included in a study of cytomegalovirus exposure and HLA in healthy donors (dated by TCRdb to the late 2010s). With respect to the entire study: An earlier analysis of 587 of the donors reported 276 Gb of sequence data and 117 million unique TCR beta sequences obtained from around 170 million T cells. An early release covering 550 to 700 HLA-typed donors comprised approximately 300 gigabases of sequencing data and tens of millions of unique TCR sequences. Of the 300 to 400 genotyped donors, 81% fell in the genetic ancestry cluster associated with self-reported Caucasian donors. The study aimed to test whether cataloging public T cell receptors could reveal signatures of past pathogen exposure. The study used immunosequencing to profile the T cell repertoires of several hundred subjects and linked those repertoires to cytomegalovirus serostatus. Besides the first cohort of 500 to 700 subjects, a separate validation cohort made up of 120 different subjects was used. To predict cytomegalovirus infection status, the study brought together high-throughput TCR immunosequencing, statistical association of individual TCRs with disease status, and machine learning. A later analysis re-analyzed previously published TCR beta repertoires from about 600 donors and added high-resolution HLA genotyping to study TCR occurrence patterns. Rather than using new phenotypic data, the later analysis identified candidate immune exposures from TCR beta sequences and from how often those sequences occurred across donors. An earlier analysis of 587 of the donors applied high-throughput TCR beta sequencing to assess whether each TCR beta V gene segment acted as functional or pseudogenic. Donor age, sex, ethnicity and CMV serostatus were compiled alongside the repertoire data. A later genetic analysis used genome-wide SNP genotypes for about three fifths of the 666 donors, treating that subset as a discovery cohort. All discovery cohort repertoires had been generated using a single sequencing platform. Class I and class II HLA loci were covered by the typing at four-digit resolution. The number of donors typed differed by locus, with roughly 629-640 for A, B, C, DRB1 and DQB1, roughly 520 for DQA1, 600 to 610 for DPA1, and roughly 450 for DPB1. Roughly 5 DR-DQ haplotypes were handled as single units for association and clustering because linkage in the cohort was strong. Among 398 genotyped donors of the cohort, an average of about 240,000 unique TCR beta nucleotide sequences were sequenced per donor, roughly a sixth of them non-productive.

What the study reported, not specific to this receptor: While some public TCRs were present in many individuals, most TCR sequences turned up only very rarely across donors. The classifier was reported to diagnose cytomegalovirus status with high specificity and sensitivity in both the original and validation cohorts. Three of the identified cytomegalovirus-associated TCR beta chains were confirmed in vitro to be specific for cytomegalovirus antigens. Roughly uniform sequencing depth across donors was assumed in presence/absence analyses, although this assumption may not hold. Because HLA typing was unavailable for some donors at each locus, only the typed subset was used in association tests. Because counts were too low, approximately 18 rarely observed V segments, including chromosome 9 orphons, were excluded from the earlier analysis of some 540 of the donors. A group of highly shared sequence variants was considered likely to be a technical artifact of the sequencing pipeline. A further reported finding was that TCR beta sequences accurately predicted the HLA-A and HLA-B alleles for most subjects in the first cohort. When HLA alleles, especially DR and DQ, strongly co-occurred, TCR associations were difficult to assign to individual alleles. In a later genetic analysis, fewer N-insertions in productive TCRs were reported among donors in an Asian-associated ancestry cluster than the roughly 710-donor mean. According to the authors, the approach could potentially be generalized to other disease states and immunological phenotypes. Specific HLA alleles were associated with over 15,000 TCR beta sequences at a false discovery rate of 0.05 in a later analysis. In a later genetic analysis, a missense DCLRE1C variant was associated with V-gene and J-gene trimming of TCR beta chains, and the association was replicated in an independent cohort. The 87-base-pair reads could not distinguish some IMGT-functional V segments, including TRBV6-2 and TRBV6-3, so those segments were excluded. A later analysis reported that several top co-occurrence clusters appeared linked to parvovirus B19, influenza, CMV and Epstein-Barr virus. According to a later analysis, most CMV-associated TCR beta chains appeared to be HLA-restricted, and the HLA associations seemed to be driven largely by CMV exposure. The study gave a list of 150 to 200 TCR beta chains associated with cytomegalovirus. In this cohort, only TCR beta chains were sequenced, and detectable features were limited by the absence of alpha or paired-chain data. Correlated functional status among segregating V segments might be attributable to linkage disequilibrium, but an unknown experimental factor could not be ruled out. In a later analysis, HLA-associated TCR beta chains were found to be more clonally expanded and to have lower generation probabilities than equally common non-associated chains. In an earlier analysis of approximately 590 of the donors, most TCR beta V segments were observed in productive rearrangements about 90% or about 30% of the time, broadly matching IMGT annotations. A later analysis found that TCR association rates varied across HLA loci, with DRB1 alleles showing the most associated TCRs and HLA-C alleles the fewest. The only immune exposure information available for the cohort was CMV serostatus.

This chain joins TRBV2 to TRBJ2-7; 8 bases in the middle match TRBD1. The specimen was PBMCs. The sequence was obtained from a man younger than 30 in good health and CMV-seronegative. The CDR3 here reads CAGHRTGKYEQYF. The base sequence is TGTGCCGGGCATCGGACAGGGAAATACGAGCAGTACTTC.